This T cell receptor beta chain came from a study of OX40 agonist ivuxolimab in advanced cancers. Study-wide background: Under the entry rules, prior anti-PD-1, anti-PD-L1 or anti-CTLA-4 therapy was allowed, and approximately 40% had some. General study findings and limits: Antigen specificity was not determined for the expanded peripheral T cells.

Concerning this clone itself: The target antigen is unknown.

The CDR3 runs 13 residues. Germline lookup yields CDR1 SNHLY and CDR2 FYNNEI. V was clipped by 4 bases and J by 6 bases, with 7 bases between them. Systemic immunosuppression or autoimmune disease history was grounds to exclude patients. TCRdb keeps only in-frame clones here, not all; method: immunoSEQ multiplex PCR. Among about 51,000 clones listed, 60% to 80% were seen once. The V call is TRBV2, the J call TRBJ1-6, with a tentative D call TRBD1 (5 bases). This specimen was CD4+ or CD8+ T cells sorted from blood, taken in a trial of the OX40 agonist ivuxolimab. The sequence was obtained from an adult with an advanced solid tumor such as melanoma, head and neck, liver or kidney cancer. Here the CDR3 DNA reads TGTGCCAGCAGTGCAGGGTTTAATTCACCCCTCCACTTT. As protein: CASSAGFNSPLHF.